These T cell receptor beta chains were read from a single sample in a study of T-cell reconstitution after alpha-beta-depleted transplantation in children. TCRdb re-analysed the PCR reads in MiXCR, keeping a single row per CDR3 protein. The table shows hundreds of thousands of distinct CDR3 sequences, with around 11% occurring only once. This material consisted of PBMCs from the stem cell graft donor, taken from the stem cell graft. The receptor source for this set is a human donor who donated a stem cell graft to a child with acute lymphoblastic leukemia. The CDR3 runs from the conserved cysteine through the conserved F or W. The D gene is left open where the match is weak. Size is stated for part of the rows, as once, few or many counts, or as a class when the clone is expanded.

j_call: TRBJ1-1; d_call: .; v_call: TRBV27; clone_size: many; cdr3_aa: CASSSSGAPEAFF; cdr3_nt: TGTGCCAGCAGTTCATCAGGGGCCCCTGAAGCTTTCTTT
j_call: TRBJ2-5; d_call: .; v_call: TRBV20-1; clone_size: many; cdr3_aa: CSAGQIWTQYF; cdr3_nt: TGCAGTGCCGGACAAATTTGGACCCAGTACTTC
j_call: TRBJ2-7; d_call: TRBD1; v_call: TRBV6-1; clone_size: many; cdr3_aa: CASSKETGETYEQYF; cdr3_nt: TGTGCCAGCAGTAAGGAGACAGGGGAAACCTACGAGCAGTACTTC
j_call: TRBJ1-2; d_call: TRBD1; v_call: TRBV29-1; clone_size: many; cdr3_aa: CTAGGVNYGYTF; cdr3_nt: TGCACCGCAGGGGGGGTGAACTATGGCTACACCTTC
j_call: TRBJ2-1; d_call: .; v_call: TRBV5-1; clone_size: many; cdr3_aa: CASSLGMSSYNEQFF; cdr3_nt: TGCGCCAGCAGCTTGGGAATGAGCTCCTACAATGAGCAGTTCTTC
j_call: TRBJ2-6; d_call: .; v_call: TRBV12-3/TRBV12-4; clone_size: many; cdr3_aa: CASSSNSLTLSGANVLTF; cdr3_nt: TGTGCCAGCAGTTCGAACTCTCTTACCCTCTCTGGGGCCAACGTCCTGACTTTC
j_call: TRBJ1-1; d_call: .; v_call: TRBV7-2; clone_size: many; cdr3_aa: CASTPEGTHTEAFF; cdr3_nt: TGTGCCAGCACCCCGGAAGGGACCCACACTGAAGCTTTCTTT
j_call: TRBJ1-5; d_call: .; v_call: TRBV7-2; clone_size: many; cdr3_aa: CASSLTASNQPQHF; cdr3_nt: TGTGCCAGCAGCTTAACGGCTAGCAATCAGCCCCAGCATTTT
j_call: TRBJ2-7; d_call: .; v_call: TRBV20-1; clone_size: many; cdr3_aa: CSAAYQGGGYEQYF; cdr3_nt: TGCAGTGCTGCCTATCAGGGAGGTGGCTACGAGCAGTACTTC
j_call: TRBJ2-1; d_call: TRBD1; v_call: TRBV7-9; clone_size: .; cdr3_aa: CASSLSDRGNEQFF; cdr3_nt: TGTGCCAGCAGCTTATCCGACAGGGGCAATGAGCAGTTCTTC
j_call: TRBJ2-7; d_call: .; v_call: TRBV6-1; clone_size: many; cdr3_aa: CASSPTPAYEQYF; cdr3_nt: TGTGCCAGCAGTCCGACCCCGGCCTACGAGCAGTACTTC
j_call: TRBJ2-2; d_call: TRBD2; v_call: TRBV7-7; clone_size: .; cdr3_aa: CASSPLSGGQNTGELFF; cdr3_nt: TGTGCCAGCAGCCCCCTCAGCGGGGGGCAGAACACCGGGGAGCTGTTTTTT
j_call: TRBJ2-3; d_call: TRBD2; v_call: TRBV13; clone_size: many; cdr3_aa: CASSTRLAGAGDTQYF; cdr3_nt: TGTGCCAGCAGCACCCGACTAGCGGGAGCCGGAGATACGCAGTATTTT
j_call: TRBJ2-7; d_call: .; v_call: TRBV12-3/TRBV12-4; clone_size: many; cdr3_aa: CASSFPDITYEQYF; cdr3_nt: TGTGCCAGCAGTTTTCCGGACATCACCTACGAGCAGTACTTC
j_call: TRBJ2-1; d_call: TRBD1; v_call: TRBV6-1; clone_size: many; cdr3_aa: CASSDTPQGNEQFF; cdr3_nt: TGTGCCAGCAGTGACACCCCACAGGGGAATGAGCAGTTCTTC
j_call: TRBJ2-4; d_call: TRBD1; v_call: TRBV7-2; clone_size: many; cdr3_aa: CASSLPTGGVKNIQYF; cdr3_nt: TGTGCCAGCAGCTTGCCGACAGGGGGCGTCAAAAACATTCAGTACTTC
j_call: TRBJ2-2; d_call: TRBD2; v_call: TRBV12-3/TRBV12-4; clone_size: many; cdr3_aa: CASSSPAGGPNGELFF; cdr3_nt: TGTGCCAGCAGTTCGCCGGCGGGAGGGCCGAACGGGGAGCTGTTTTTT
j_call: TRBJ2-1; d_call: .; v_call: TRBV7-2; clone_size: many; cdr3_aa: CASSRQIISYNEQFF; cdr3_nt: TGTGCCAGCAGCCGACAAATCATCTCCTACAATGAGCAGTTCTTC
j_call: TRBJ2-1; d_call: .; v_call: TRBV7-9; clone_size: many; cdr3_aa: CASSSRTIYNEQFF; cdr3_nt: TGTGCCAGCAGCTCAAGGACAATATACAATGAGCAGTTCTTC
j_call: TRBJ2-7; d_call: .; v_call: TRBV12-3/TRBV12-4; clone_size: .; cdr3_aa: CASSPGPPEQYF; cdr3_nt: TGTGCCAGCAGTCCGGGCCCCCCGGAGCAGTACTTC
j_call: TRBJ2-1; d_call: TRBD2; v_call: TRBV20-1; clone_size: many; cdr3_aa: CSARPSGSGGEQFF; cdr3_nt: TGCAGTGCCCGGCCTAGCGGGAGTGGTGGCGAGCAGTTCTTC
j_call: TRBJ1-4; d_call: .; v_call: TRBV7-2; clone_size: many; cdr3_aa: CASSLFSPATNEKLFF; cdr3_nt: TGTGCCAGCAGCTTATTTTCGCCAGCAACTAATGAAAAACTGTTTTTT
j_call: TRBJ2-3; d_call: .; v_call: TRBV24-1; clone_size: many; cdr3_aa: CATSERTDTQYF; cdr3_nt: TGTGCCACCAGTGAACGCACAGATACGCAGTATTTT
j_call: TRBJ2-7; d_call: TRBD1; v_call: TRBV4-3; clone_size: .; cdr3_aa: CASSQDSGTGGELVYEQYF; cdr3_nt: TGCGCCAGCAGCCAAGACTCCGGGACAGGGGGCGAGTTGGTCTACGAGCAGTACTTC
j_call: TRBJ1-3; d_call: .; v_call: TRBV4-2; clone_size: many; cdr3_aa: CASSQEIGRSGNTIYF; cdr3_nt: TGTGCCAGCAGCCAAGAGATAGGGCGCTCTGGAAACACCATATATTTT
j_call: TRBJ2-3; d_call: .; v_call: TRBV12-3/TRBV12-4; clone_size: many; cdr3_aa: CASSPWTRYTDTQYF; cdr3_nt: TGTGCCAGCAGTCCCTGGACACGTTACACAGATACGCAGTATTTT
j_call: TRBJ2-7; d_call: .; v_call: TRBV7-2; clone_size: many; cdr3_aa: CASSLVNEQYF; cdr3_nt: TGTGCCAGCAGCTTAGTAAACGAGCAGTACTTC
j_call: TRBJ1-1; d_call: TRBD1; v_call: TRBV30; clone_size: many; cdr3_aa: CAWWDRRNTEAFF; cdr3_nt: TGTGCCTGGTGGGACAGGAGGAACACTGAAGCTTTCTTT
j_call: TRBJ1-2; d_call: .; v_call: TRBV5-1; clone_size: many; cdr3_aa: CASSLEPYGEDYGYTF; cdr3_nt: TGCGCCAGCAGCTTGGAGCCTTACGGGGAGGATTATGGCTACACCTTC
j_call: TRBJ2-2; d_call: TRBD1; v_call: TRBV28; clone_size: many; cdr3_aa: CASSLLQGAITGELFF; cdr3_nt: TGTGCCAGCAGTTTATTGCAGGGGGCGATCACCGGGGAGCTGTTTTTT
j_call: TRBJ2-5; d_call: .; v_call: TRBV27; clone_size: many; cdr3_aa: CASSPRGGAVKTQYF; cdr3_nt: TGTGCCAGCAGTCCACGCGGTGGGGCCGTGAAGACCCAGTACTTC
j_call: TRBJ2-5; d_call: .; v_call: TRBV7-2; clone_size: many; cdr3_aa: CASSEKRETQYF; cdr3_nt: TGTGCCAGCAGCGAAAAGCGAGAGACCCAGTACTTC
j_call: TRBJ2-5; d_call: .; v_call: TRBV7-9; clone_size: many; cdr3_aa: CASSSLKGGGETQYF; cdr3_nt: TGTGCCAGCAGCTCCTTGAAGGGAGGCGGGGAGACCCAGTACTTC
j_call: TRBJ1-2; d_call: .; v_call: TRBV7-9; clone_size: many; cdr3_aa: CASSSDHELSYGYTF; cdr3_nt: TGTGCCAGCAGCTCCGACCACGAGCTGTCGTATGGCTACACCTTC
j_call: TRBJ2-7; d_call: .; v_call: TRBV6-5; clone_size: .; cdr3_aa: CASSYRAAYEQYF; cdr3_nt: TGTGCCAGCAGTTACAGGGCGGCCTACGAGCAGTACTTC
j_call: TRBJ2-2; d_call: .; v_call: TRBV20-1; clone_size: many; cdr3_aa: CSAEGIAGELFF; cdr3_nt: TGCAGTGCGGAGGGGATCGCCGGGGAGCTGTTTTTT
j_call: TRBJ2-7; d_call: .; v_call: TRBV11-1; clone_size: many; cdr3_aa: CASSSRGGMAYEQYF; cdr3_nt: TGTGCCAGCAGCTCCAGGGGGGGCATGGCCTACGAGCAGTACTTC
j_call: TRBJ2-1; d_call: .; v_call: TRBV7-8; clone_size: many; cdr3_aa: CASRPPGRFNEQFF; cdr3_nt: TGTGCCAGCAGGCCTCCGGGAAGATTCAATGAGCAGTTCTTC
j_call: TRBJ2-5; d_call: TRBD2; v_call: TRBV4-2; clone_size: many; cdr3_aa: CASSQDPAGGPETQYF; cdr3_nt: TGTGCCAGCAGCCAAGATCCAGCGGGGGGCCCAGAGACCCAGTACTTC
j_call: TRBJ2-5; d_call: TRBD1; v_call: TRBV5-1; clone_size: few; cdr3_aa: CASSYLGQGRGMAQYF; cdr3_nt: TGCGCCAGCAGCTACCTGGGACAGGGAAGAGGAATGGCCCAGTACTTC
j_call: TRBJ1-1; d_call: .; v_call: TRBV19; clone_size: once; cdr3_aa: CASSPHRATEAFF; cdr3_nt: TGTGCCAGTAGTCCACACAGGGCCACTGAAGCTTTCTTT
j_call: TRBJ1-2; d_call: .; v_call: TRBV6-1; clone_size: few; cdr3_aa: CASREAAEVHGYTF; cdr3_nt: TGTGCCAGCCGGGAGGCCGCGGAGGTTCATGGCTACACCTTC
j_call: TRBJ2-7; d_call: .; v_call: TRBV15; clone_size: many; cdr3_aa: CATSSLTGFYEQYF; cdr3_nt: TGTGCCACCAGCTCTTTGACAGGATTCTACGAGCAGTACTTC
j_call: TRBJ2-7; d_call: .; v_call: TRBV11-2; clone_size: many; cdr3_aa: CASSLVLGGEQYF; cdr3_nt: TGTGCCAGCAGCTTAGTTCTGGGAGGCGAGCAGTACTTC
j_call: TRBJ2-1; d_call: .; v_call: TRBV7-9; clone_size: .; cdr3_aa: CASSSNPNRANEQFF; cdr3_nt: TGTGCCAGCAGCTCTAACCCCAACAGGGCTAATGAGCAGTTCTTC
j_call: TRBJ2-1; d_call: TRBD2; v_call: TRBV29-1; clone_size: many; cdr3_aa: CSAAGASGRIYNEQFF; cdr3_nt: TGCAGCGCCGCTGGTGCTAGCGGGAGGATATACAATGAGCAGTTCTTC
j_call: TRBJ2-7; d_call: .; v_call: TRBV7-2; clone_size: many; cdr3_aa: CASSPTSPGAGYEQYF; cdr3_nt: TGTGCCAGCAGCCCAACATCCCCAGGGGCCGGTTACGAGCAGTACTTC
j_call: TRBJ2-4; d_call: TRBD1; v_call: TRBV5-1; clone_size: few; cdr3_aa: CASSTRTGLAKNIQYF; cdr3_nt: TGCGCCAGCAGCACCCGGACAGGACTAGCCAAAAACATTCAGTACTTC
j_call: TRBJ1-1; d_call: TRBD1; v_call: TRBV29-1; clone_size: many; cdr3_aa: CSGQDRGHNTEAFF; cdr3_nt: TGCAGCGGCCAGGACAGGGGGCATAACACTGAAGCTTTCTTT
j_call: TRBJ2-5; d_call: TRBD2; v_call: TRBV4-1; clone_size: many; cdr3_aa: CASSQEWLAGGKTQYF; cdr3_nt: TGCGCCAGCAGCCAAGAGTGGTTAGCGGGAGGAAAGACCCAGTACTTC
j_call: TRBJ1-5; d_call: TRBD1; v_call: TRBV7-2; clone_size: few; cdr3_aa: CASSRTGTVRGQPQHF; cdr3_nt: TGTGCCAGCAGCCGGACGGGGACAGTACGGGGTCAGCCCCAGCATTTT
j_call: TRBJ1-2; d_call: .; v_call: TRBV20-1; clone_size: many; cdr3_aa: CSADGGYGYTF; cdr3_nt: TGCAGTGCGGACGGAGGATATGGCTACACCTTC
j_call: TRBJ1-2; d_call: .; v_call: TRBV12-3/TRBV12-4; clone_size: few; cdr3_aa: CASSLEGFYGYTF; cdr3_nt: TGTGCCAGCAGTTTAGAGGGGTTCTATGGCTACACCTTC